Listed below are T cell receptor beta chains from one sample, sequenced in a study of shared clonotypes between healthy human individuals. Repertoires were generated with immunoSEQ multiplex PCR, while TCRdb's copy carries only in-frame clones and drops some. Among hundreds of thousands of clones listed, around 97% were seen once. The specimen sequenced was naive CD4+ T cells sorted from blood. The receptors were sampled from a woman in her 30s in good health. Each CDR3 is given without its conserved first and last residue. The size field is filled for only some rows; it gives once, few, many or a size class.

length | J | size | V | CDR3
14 | TRBJ2-1 | . | TRBV10-3 | AISEWGTSGSHEQF
11 | TRBJ1-2 | few | TRBV4-1 | ASSQGAGYGYT
15 | TRBJ1-4 | . | TRBV28 | ASSFSGPAPPNEKLF
15 | TRBJ1-2 | . | TRBV7-2 | ASSPWTGGRANYGYT
13 | TRBJ2-5 | . | TRBV9 | ASSALAGVEETQY
14 | TRBJ1-2 | . | TRBV6-6 | ASMDTQGRQIYGYT
14 | TRBJ2-3 | . | TRBV7-2 | ASSLVRSRHADTQY
14 | TRBJ1-5 | few | TRBV19 | ASSVGTAYSNQPQH
12 | TRBJ2-1 | . | TRBV11-2 | ASRRLAGVNEQF
14 | TRBJ2-5 | . | TRBV27 | ASSSRSTGGAETQY
13 | TRBJ2-1 | . | TRBV11-2 | ASSFTSGPYNEQF
14 | TRBJ2-3 | . | TRBV7-2 | ASSLAWDRGADTQY
14 | TRBJ2-7 | . | TRBV5-5 | ASSFRQGAILYEQY
14 | TRBJ2-2 | . | TRBV27 | ASSPEPTGWSGELF
16 | TRBJ2-7 | . | TRBV28 | ASSLLSRPGTRASEQY
13 | TRBJ2-7 | . | TRBV11-2 | ASSLEGTSNYEQY
13 | TRBJ2-2 | . | TRBV28 | ASSLGGRPTGELF
13 | TRBJ2-7 | . | TRBV27 | ASSPTGLSSGEQY
13 | TRBJ2-1 | . | TRBV28 | ASRLSGTGGNEQF
10 | TRBJ2-5 | . | TRBV30 | AWSVLTETQY
14 | TRBJ2-7 | . | TRBV6-1 | ASSEAYLAGVDEQY
15 | TRBJ1-2 | . | TRBV27 | ASSVSRGTGPGYGYT
13 | TRBJ2-5 | . | TRBV28 | ASRNLRPTQETQY
13 | TRBJ1-1 | . | TRBV5-1 | ASRVFEDRGTEAF